This T cell receptor beta chain came from a study of spatial heterogeneity in lung cancer. TCRdb independently ran MiXCR on the 5' RACE reads; one entry per CDR3 protein. The sample records 45,000 to 55,000 distinct CDR3 sequences, less than 6% being singletons. Germline lookup yields CDR1 DFQATT and CDR2 SNEGSKA (reference sequence). The CDR3 has 16 amino acids. The ends were cut back, 0 bases at V and 4 bases at J, with 15 bases in the middle. Study-wide results and caveats: More often at tumor resection than at routine follow-up, ubiquitous expanded tumor TCRs were detected in the blood.

The time point here: sample taken at primary tumor resection. This clonotype showed up just a few times. Its antigen is not known. Here the sequenced sample was PBMCs, taken at surgery. The chain carries TRBV20-1 and TRBJ2-2; maybe TRBD1 (5 bases). This TCR was recovered from a male donor with early-stage non-small cell lung cancer. CDR3 in DNA: TGCAGTGCTAGAGATCAGAGGCAGGGTGGCACCGGGGAGCTGTTTTTT. Its protein product is CSARDQRQGGTGELFF.